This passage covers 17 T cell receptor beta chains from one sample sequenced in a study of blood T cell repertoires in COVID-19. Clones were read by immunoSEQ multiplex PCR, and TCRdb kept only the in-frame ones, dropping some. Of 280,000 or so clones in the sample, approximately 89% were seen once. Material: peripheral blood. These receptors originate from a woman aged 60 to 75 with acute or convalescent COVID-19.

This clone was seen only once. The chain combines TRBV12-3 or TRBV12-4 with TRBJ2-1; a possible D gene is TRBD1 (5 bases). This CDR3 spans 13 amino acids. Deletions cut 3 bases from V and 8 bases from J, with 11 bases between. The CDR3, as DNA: TGTGCCAGCAGTTTCGGCAGGGCGCATGAGCAGTTCTTC. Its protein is CASSFGRAHEQFF.

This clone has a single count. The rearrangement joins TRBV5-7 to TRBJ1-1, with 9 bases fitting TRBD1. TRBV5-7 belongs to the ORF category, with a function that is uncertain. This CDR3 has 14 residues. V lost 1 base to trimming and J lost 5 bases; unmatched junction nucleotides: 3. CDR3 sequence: CASSLNRGRTEAFF. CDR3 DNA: TGTGCCAGCAGCTTGAACAGGGGGCGGACTGAAGCTTTCTTT.

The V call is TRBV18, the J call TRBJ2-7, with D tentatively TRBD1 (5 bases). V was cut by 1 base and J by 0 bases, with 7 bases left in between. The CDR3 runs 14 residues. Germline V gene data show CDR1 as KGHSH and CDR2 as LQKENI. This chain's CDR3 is CASSPQQVSYEQYF. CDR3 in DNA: TGTGCCAGCTCACCACAACAGGTCTCCTACGAGCAGTACTTC.

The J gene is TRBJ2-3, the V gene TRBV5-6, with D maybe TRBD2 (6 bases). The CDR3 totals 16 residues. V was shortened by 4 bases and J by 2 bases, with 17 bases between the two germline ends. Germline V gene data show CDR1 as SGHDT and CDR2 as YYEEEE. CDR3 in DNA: TGTGCCAGCAGCCCCGGGGTAGCGGATTACACAGATACGCAGTATTTT. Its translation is CASSPGVADYTDTQYF. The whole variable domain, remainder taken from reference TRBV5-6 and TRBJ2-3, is DAGVTQSPTHLIKTRGQQVTLRCSPKSGHDTVSWYQQALGQGPQFIFQYYEEEERQRGNFPDRFSGHQFPNYSSELNVNALLLGDSALYLCASSPGVADYTDTQYFGPGTRLTVL.

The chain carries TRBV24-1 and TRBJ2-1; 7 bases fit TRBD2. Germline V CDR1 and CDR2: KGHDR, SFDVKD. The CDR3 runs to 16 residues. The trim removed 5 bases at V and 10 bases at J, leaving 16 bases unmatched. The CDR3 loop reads CATSGAGGGPLHEQFF. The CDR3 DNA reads TGTGCCACCAGTGGCGCTGGGGGGGGTCCCCTCCACGAGCAGTTCTTC.

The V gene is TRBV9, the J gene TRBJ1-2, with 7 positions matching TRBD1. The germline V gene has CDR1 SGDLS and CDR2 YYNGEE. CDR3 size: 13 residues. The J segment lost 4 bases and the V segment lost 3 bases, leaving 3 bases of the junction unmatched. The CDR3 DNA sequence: TGTGCCAGCAGCGCTACAGGGGTCTATGGCTACACCTTC. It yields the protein CASSATGVYGYTF.

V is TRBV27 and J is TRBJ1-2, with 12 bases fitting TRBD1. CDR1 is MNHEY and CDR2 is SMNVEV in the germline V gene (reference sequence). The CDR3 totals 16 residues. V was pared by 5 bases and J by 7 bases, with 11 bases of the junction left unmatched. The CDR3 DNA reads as TGTGCCAGCAGTAACTCCCGGGACAGGGGGCGGGGTGGCTACACCTTC. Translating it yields CASSNSRDRGRGGYTF.

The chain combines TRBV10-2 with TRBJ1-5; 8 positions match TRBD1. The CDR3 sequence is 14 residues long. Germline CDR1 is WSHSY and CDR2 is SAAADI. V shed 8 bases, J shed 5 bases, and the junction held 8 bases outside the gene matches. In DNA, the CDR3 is TGCGCCAGCTCGCGACAGGGGAGGGATCAGCCCCAGCATTTT. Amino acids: CASSRQGRDQPQHF.

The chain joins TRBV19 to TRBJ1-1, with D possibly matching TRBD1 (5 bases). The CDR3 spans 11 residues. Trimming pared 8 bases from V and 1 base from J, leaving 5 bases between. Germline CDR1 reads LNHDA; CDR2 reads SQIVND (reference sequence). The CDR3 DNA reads TGTGCCAGTGGACAGAACACTGAAGCTTTCTTT. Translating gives CASGQNTEAFF.

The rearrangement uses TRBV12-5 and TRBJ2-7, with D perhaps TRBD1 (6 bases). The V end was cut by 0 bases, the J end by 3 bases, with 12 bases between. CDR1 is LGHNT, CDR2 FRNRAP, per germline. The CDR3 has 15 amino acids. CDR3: CASGLVWGHRYEQYF. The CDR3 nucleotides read TGTGCTAGTGGTTTGGTATGGGGACACCGCTACGAGCAGTACTTC. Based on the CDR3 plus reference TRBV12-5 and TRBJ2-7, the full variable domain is DARVTQTPRHKVTEMGQEVTMRCQPILGHNTVFWYRQTMMQGLELLAYFRNRAPLDDSGMPKDRFSAEMPDATLATLKIQPSEPRDSAVYFCASGLVWGHRYEQYFGPGTRLTVT.

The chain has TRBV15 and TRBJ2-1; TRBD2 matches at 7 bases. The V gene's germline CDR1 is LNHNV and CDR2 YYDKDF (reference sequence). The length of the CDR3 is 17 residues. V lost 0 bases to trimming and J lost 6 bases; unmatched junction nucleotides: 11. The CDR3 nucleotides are TGTGCCACCAGCAGAGATCTCTTTGGCGGGAGTTCCAATGAGCAGTTCTTC. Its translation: CATSRDLFGGSSNEQFF.

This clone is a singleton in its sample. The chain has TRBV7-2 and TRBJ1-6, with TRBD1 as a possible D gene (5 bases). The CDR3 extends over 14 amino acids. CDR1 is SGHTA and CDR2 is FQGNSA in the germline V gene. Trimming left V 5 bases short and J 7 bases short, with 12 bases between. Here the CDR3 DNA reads TGTGCCAGCAGCCCACAGGCTCGAAATTCACCCCTCCACTTT. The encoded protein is CASSPQARNSPLHF.

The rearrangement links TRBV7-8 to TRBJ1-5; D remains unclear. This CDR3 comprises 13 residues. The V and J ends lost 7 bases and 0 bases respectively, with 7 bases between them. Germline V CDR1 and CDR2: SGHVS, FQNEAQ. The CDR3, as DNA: TGTGCCAGCACCCCTAATAGCAATCAGCCCCAGCATTTT. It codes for CASTPNSNQPQHF. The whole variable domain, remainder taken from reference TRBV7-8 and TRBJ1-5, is GAGVSQSPRYKVAKRGQDVALRCDPISGHVSLFWYQQALGQGPEFLTYFQNEAQLDKSGLPSDRFFAERPEGSVSTLKIQRTQQEDSAVYLCASTPNSNQPQHFGDGTRLSIL.

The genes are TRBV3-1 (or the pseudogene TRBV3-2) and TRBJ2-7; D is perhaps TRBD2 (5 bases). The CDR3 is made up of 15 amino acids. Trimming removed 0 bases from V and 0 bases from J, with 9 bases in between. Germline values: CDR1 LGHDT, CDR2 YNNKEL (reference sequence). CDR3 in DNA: TGTGCCAGCAGCCAAGAAGGACTGGTCTCCTACGAGCAGTACTTC. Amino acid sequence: CASSQEGLVSYEQYF.

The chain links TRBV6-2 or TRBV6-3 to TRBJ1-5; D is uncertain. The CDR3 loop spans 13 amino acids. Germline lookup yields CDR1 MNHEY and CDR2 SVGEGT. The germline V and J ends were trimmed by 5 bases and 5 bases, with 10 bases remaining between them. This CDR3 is CASSRGDDQPQHF. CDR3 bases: TGTGCCAGCAGTCGGGGAGATGATCAGCCCCAGCATTTT.

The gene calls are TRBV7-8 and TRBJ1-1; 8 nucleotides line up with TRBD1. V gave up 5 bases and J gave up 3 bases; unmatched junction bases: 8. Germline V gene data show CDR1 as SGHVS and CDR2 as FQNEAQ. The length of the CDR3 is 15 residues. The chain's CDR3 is CASSPRTGRDTEAFF. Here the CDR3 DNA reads TGTGCCAGCAGCCCAAGGACAGGGAGAGACACTGAAGCTTTCTTT. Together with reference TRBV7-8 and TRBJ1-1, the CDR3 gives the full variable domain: GAGVSQSPRYKVAKRGQDVALRCDPISGHVSLFWYQQALGQGPEFLTYFQNEAQLDKSGLPSDRFFAERPEGSVSTLKIQRTQQEDSAVYLCASSPRTGRDTEAFFGQGTRLTVV.

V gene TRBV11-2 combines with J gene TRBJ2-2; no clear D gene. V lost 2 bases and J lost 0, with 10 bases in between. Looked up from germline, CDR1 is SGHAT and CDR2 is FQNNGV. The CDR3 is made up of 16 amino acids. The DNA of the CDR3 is TGTGCCAGCAGCTTAACAGTGATCGCGAACACCGGGGAGCTGTTTTTT. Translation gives CASSLTVIANTGELFF.